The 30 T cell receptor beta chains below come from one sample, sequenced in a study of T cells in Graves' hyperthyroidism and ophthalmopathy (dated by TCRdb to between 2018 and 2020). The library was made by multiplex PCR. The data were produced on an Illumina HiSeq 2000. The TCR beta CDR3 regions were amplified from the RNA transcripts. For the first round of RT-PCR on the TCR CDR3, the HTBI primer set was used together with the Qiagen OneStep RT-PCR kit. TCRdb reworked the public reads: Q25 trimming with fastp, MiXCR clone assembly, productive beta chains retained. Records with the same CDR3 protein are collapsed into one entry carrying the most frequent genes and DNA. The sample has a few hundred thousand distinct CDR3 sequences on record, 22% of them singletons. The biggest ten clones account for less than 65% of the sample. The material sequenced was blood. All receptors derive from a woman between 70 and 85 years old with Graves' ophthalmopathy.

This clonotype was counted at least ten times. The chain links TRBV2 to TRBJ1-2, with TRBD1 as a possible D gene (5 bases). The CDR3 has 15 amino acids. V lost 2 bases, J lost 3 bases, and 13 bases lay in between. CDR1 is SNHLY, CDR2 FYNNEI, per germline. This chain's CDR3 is CASSENAGKYYGYTF. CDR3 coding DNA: TGTGCCAGCAGTGAAAACGCAGGGAAATACTATGGCTACACCTTC.

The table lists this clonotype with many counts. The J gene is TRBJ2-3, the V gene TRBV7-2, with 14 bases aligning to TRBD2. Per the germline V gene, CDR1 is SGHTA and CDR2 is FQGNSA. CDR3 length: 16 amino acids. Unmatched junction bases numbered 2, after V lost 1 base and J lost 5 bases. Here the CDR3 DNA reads TGTGCCAGCAGCTTAGTAGGGACTAGCGGGAGAGATACGCAGTATTTT. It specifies CASSLVGTSGRDTQYF.

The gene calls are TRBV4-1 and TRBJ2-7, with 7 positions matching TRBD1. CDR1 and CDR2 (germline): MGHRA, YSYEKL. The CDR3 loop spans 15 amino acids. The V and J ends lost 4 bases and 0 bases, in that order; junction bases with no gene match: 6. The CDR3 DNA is TGCGCCAGCAGCCGACCGGGACAGACCTCCTACGAGCAGTACTTC. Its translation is CASSRPGQTSYEQYF.

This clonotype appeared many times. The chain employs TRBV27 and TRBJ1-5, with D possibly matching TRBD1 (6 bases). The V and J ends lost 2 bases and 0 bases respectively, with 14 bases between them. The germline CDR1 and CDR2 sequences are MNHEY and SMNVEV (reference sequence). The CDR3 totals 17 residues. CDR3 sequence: CASSLSNRAFSNQPQHF. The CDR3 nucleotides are TGTGCCAGCAGTTTAAGTAACAGGGCCTTTAGCAATCAGCCCCAGCATTTT.

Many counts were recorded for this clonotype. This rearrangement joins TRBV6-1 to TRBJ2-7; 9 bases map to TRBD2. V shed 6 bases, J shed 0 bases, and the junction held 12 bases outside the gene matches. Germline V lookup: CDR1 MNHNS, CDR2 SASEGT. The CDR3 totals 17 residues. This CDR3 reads CASSRSMGGRDSYEQYF. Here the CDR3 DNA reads TGTGCCAGCAGCCGTTCCATGGGCGGGAGGGACTCCTACGAGCAGTACTTC.

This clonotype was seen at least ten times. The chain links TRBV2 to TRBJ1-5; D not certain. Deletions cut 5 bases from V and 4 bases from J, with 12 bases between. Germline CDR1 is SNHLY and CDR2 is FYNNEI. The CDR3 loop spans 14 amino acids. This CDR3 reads CASSPITVNQPQHF. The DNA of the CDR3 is TGTGCCAGCAGTCCAATTACAGTAAATCAGCCCCAGCATTTT.

CDR3 DNA sequence: TGCAGTGCTAGCGAGGGGGGGGGACAGCCTTGGGGCTACACCTTC. It yields the protein CSASEGGGQPWGYTF. V usage is TRBV20-1 and J usage is TRBJ1-2, with 7 bases that match TRBD1. V dropped 3 bases and J dropped 8; count of bases not matched to a gene: 15. In germline, CDR1 is DFQATT, CDR2 SNEGSKA (reference sequence). The CDR3 length is 15 residues.

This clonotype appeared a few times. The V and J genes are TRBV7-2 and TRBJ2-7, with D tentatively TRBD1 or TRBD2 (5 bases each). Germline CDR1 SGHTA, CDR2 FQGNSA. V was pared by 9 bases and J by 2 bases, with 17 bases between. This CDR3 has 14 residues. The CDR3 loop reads CASGVASRAYEQYF. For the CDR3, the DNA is TGTGCCAGTGGGGTTGCTAGCAGGGCCTACGAGCAGTACTTC.

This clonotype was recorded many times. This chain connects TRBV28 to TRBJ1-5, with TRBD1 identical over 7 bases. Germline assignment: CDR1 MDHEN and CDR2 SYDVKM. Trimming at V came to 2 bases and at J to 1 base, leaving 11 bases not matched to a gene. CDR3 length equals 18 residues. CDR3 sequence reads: CASSLPGGGWGSNQPQHF. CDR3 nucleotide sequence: TGTGCCAGCAGTTTACCAGGGGGAGGCTGGGGCAGCAATCAGCCCCAGCATTTT.

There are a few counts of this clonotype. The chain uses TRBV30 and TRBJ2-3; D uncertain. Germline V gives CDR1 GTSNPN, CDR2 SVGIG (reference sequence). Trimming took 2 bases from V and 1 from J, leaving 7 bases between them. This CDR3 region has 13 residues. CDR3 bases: TGTGCCTGGAGTAGGGTCGGCACAGATACGCAGTATTTT. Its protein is CAWSRVGTDTQYF.

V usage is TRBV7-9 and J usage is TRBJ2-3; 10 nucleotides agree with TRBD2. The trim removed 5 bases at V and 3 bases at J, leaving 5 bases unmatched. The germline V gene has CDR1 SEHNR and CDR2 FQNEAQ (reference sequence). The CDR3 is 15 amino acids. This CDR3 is CASSLGLATTDTQYF. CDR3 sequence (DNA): TGTGCCAGCAGCCTGGGACTAGCGACGACAGATACGCAGTATTTT. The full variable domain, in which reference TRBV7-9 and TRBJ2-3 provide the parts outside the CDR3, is DTGVSQNPRHKITKRGQNVTFRCDPISEHNRLYWYRQTLGQGPEFLTYFQNEAQLEKSRLLSDRFSAERPKGSFSTLEIQRTEQGDSAMYLCASSLGLATTDTQYFGPGTRLTVL.

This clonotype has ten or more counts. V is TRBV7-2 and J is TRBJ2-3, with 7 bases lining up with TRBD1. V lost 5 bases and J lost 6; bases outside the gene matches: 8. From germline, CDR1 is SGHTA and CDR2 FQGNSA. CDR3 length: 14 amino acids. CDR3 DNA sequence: TGTGCCAGCAGCCAACAGGGACAGTCGGATACGCAGTATTTT. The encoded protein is CASSQQGQSDTQYF.

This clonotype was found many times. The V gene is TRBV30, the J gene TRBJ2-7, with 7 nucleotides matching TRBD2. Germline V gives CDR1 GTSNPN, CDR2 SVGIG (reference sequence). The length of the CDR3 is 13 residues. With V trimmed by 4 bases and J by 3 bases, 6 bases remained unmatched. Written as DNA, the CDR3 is TGTGCCTGGAATGGCGGGAGTCTCTACGAGCAGTACTTC. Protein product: CAWNGGSLYEQYF.

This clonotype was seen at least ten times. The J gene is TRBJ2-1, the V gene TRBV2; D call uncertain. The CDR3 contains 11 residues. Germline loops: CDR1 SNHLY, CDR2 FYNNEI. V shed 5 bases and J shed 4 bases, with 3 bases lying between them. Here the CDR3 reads CASSMYNEQFF. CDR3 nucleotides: TGTGCCAGCAGTATGTACAATGAGCAGTTCTTC.

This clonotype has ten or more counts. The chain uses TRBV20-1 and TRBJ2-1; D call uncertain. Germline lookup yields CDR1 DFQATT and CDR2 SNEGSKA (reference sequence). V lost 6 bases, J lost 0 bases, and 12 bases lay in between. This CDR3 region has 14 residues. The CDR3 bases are TGCAGTGCCACGGGCCCGAGCTCCTACAATGAGCAGTTCTTC. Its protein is CSATGPSSYNEQFF.

CDR3 DNA: TGTGCCAGCAGTTTAGTGTGGCCCTCTGGGGCCAACGTCCTGACTTTC. Protein: CASSLVWPSGANVLTF. The rearrangement joins TRBV12-3 or TRBV12-4 to TRBJ2-6; the D is unclear. The CDR3 is 16 residues long. V was cut by 1 base and J by 0 bases, with 7 bases left in between.

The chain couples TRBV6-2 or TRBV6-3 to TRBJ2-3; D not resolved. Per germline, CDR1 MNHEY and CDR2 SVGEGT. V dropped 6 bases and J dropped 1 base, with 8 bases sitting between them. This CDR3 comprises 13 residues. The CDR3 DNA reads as TGTGCCAGCAGAACCCTAGGCACAGATACGCAGTATTTT. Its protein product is CASRTLGTDTQYF.

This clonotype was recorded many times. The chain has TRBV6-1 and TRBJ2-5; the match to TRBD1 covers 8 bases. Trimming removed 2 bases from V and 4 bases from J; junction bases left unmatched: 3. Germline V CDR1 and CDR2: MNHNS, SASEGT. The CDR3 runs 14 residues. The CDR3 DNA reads TGTGCCAGCAGTGAATCACAGGGGGGAGAGACCCAGTACTTC. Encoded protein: CASSESQGGETQYF.

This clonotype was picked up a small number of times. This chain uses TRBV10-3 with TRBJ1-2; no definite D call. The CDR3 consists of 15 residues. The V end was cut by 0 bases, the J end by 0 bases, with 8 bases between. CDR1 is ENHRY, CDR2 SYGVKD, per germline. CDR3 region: CAISESREPNYGYTF. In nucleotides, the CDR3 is TGTGCCATCAGTGAGTCCCGCGAGCCTAACTATGGCTACACCTTC.

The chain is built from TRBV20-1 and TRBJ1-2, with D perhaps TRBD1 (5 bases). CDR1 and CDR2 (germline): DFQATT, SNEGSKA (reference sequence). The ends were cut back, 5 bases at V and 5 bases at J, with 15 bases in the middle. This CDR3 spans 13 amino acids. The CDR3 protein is CSAPPAGTYGYTF. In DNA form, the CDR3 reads TGCAGTGCTCCCCCCGCAGGGACGTATGGCTACACCTTC.

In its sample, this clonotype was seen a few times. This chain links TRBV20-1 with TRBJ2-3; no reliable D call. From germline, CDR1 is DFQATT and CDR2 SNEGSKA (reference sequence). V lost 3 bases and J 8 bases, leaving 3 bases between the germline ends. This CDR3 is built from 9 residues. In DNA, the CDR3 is TGCAGTGCTAGTGGTACGCAGTATTTT. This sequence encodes CSASGTQYF.

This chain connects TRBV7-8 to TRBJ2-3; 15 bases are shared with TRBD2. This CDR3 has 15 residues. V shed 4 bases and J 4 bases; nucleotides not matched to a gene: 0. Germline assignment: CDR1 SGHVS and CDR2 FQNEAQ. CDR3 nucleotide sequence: TGTGCCAGCAGCTGGACTAGCGGGAGGGCAGATACGCAGTATTTT. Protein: CASSWTSGRADTQYF.

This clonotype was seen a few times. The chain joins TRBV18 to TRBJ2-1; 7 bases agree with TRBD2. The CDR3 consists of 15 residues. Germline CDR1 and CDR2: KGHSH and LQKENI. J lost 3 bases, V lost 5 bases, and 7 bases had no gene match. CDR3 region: CASSGQRDNYNEQFF. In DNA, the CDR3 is TGTGCCAGCTCAGGGCAGCGGGATAACTACAATGAGCAGTTCTTC.

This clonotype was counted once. CDR3 region: CASSNAQGGGYTF. CDR3 in DNA: TGCGCCAGCAGCAATGCGCAGGGTGGAGGCTACACCTTC. The chain couples TRBV4-3 to TRBJ1-2; D is possibly TRBD1 (5 bases). The V end lost 5 bases, the J end lost 8 bases, and 15 bases lay between the germline ends. The CDR3 is 13 amino acids. Germline lookup yields CDR1 LGHNA and CDR2 YSLEER.

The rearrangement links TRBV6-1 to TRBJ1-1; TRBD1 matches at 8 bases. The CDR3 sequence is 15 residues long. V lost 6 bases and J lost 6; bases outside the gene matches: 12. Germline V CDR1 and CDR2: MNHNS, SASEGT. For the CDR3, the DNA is TGTGCCAGCAGGGACAGTGGCAGGGGGCTGTCTGAAGCTTTCTTT. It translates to CASRDSGRGLSEAFF.

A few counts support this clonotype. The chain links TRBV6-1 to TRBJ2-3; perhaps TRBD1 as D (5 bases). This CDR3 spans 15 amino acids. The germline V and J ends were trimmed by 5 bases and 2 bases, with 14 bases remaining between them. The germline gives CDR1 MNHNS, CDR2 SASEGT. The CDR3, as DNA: TGTGCCAGCAGTCCCCGGACACCCACCACAGATACGCAGTATTTT. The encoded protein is CASSPRTPTTDTQYF.

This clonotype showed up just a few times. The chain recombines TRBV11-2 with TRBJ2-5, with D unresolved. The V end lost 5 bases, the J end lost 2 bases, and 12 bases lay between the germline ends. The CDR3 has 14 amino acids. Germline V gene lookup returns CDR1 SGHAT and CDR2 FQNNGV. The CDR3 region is CASSPPAHQETQYF. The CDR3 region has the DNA TGTGCCAGCAGCCCCCCAGCGCATCAAGAGACCCAGTACTTC.

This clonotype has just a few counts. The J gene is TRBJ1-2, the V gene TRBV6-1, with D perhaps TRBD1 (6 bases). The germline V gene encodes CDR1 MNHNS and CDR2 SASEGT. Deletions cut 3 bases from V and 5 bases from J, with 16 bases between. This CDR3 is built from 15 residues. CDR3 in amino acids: CASSDPLTGLYGYTF. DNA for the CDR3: TGTGCCAGCAGTGATCCCCTGACAGGATTATATGGCTACACCTTC.

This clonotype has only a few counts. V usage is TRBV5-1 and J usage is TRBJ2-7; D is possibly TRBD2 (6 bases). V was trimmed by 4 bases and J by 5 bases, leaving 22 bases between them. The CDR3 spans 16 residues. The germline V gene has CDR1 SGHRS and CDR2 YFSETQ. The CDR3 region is CASSIPRDFLGDEQYF. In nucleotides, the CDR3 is TGCGCCAGCAGCATCCCTAGGGACTTCCTAGGGGACGAGCAGTACTTC. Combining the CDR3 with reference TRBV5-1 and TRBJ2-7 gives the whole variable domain KAGVTQTPRYLIKTRGQQVTLSCSPISGHRSVSWYQQTPGQGLQFLFEYFSETQRNKGNFPGRFSGRQFSNSRSEMNVSTLELGDSALYLCASSIPRDFLGDEQYFGPGTRLTVT.

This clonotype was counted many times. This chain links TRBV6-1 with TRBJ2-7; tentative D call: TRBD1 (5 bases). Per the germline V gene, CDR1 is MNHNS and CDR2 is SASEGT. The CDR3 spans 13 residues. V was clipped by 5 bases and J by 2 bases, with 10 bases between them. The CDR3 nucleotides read TGTGCCAGCAGTTATCAGGGTGCCTACGAGCAGTACTTC. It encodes CASSYQGAYEQYF.